This T cell receptor beta chain is drawn from a study of cytomegalovirus exposure and HLA in healthy donors. Turning to the study itself: The 120 validation repertoires, a later analysis reported, used the same platform as the 600 to 850 repertoires from the first cohort.

The CDR3 is made up of 14 amino acids. With 1 base removed from V and 6 bases from J, the gap between germline ends came to 13 bases. CDR1 is SGHTA, CDR2 FQGNSA, per germline. Study outcomes and limitations: Reported results showed that the classifier diagnosed cytomegalovirus status with high specificity and sensitivity.

A note on this clone: Antigen unknown.

The protocol was immunoSEQ multiplex PCR, while the TCRdb copy is restricted to in-frame clones and leaves out a portion. The data contain under 400,000 clones, roughly 88% of them seen just once; the ten biggest clones take up about 0.96%. The sample taken for sequencing was PBMCs. This receptor was obtained from a man aged 30-40 years in good health and CMV-seronegative. The gene calls are TRBV7-2 and TRBJ2-7; tentative D call: TRBD2 (5 bases). In nucleotides, the CDR3 is TGTGCCAGCAGCTTAGAGGAGGCCCGTCGCGAGCAGTACTTC. Translating gives CASSLEEARREQYF.